These T cell receptor beta chains were read from a single sample in a study of T cells generated in artificial thymic organoids. In TCRdb, the 5' RACE reads were re-called with MiXCR into one record per CDR3 protein. Among around 8,500 distinct CDR3 sequences listed, about 18% were seen once. The specimen was naive CD8+ T cells from the thymus. The source of these receptors is a human donor who gave cord blood stem cells for thymic organoid culture, a cardiac surgery patient who gave postnatal thymus, or a blood donor (not recorded which). Both conserved end residues are part of each CDR3. D genes are given only for firm matches. Size is omitted from some rows. Given values are once, few, many or a class for expanded clones.

-,many,TRBJ2-7,TRBV6-1,TGTGCCAGCAGTCCTAAGGGGACCTACGAGCAGTACTTC,CASSPKGTYEQYF
-,medium-sized,TRBJ2-7,TRBV4-1,TGCGCCAGCAGCCAGGGCCCCTACTCTTACGAGCAGTACTTC,CASSQGPYSYEQYF
TRBD1,many,TRBJ1-4,TRBV28,TGTGCCAGCAGTCCTTCCCCGGGACAGGGGATCTCTAATGAAAAACTGTTTTTT,CASSPSPGQGISNEKLFF
-,-,TRBJ2-1,TRBV6-1,TGTGCCAGCAGTGAAGCAGAGGGGGGGCCACGCTCCTACAATGAGCAGTTCTTC,CASSEAEGGPRSYNEQFF
-,medium-sized,TRBJ2-1,TRBV2,TGTGCCAGCAGTGAAGCTTTGGGTCTGACATCCTACAATGAGCAGTTCTTC,CASSEALGLTSYNEQFF
-,few,TRBJ1-2,TRBV20-1,TGCAGTGCTAGAGACGTCAGCTACACCTTC,CSARDVSYTF
-,-,TRBJ1-2,TRBV10-3,TGTGCCATCGGTCCAAACTATGGCTACACCTTC,CAIGPNYGYTF
TRBD1,medium-sized,TRBJ1-2,TRBV6-5,TGTGCCAGCAGTTACTCTTTGGAGACAGGGTTCGGCTACACCTTC,CASSYSLETGFGYTF
-,many,TRBJ2-2,TRBV7-3,TGTGCCAGCAGCTTAAACTTGGTTCGGGGAATGGACACCGGGGAGCTGTTTTTT,CASSLNLVRGMDTGELFF
TRBD2,few,TRBJ2-1,TRBV4-2,TGTGCCAGCAGCCCTTGGACTAGCGGGAGTAAAAATGAGCAGTTCTTC,CASSPWTSGSKNEQFF
-,medium-sized,TRBJ2-1,TRBV7-3,TGTGCCAGCAGCTTTACCGGAAGCTACAATGAGCAGTTCTTC,CASSFTGSYNEQFF
-,medium-sized,TRBJ2-7,TRBV12-3/TRBV12-4,TGTGCCAGCAGGCTTACTTCCTCCTACGAGCAGTACTTC,CASRLTSSYEQYF
TRBD1,medium-sized,TRBJ1-1,TRBV6-5,TGTGCCAGCAGTCCGGGACAGGGGGCGCTGGGCACTGAAGCTTTCTTT,CASSPGQGALGTEAFF
TRBD2,many,TRBJ2-1,TRBV18,TGTGCCAGCTCACCACCTTTTGGCGGGGGAGCTCACAATGAGCAGTTCTTC,CASSPPFGGGAHNEQFF
-,-,TRBJ2-2,TRBV12-3/TRBV12-4,TGTGCCGGCAGTGGAACGAACACCGGGGAGCTGTTTTTT,CAGSGTNTGELFF
-,many,TRBJ2-2,TRBV5-4,TGTGCCAGCAGCTTGGTGGGGGGCAAATACACCGGGGAGCTGTTTTTT,CASSLVGGKYTGELFF
-,few,TRBJ2-1,TRBV5-5,TGTGCCAGCAGCTTATGGGGACGGGGGTTTGAGCAGTTCTTC,CASSLWGRGFEQFF
TRBD1,medium-sized,TRBJ2-3,TRBV7-6,TGTGCCAGCAGCTTAGAGGCAGGGGGAATCGCAGATACGCAGTATTTT,CASSLEAGGIADTQYF
-,medium-sized,TRBJ2-1,TRBV27,TGTGCCAGCAGTTTACAAACCCATAATGAGCAGTTCTTC,CASSLQTHNEQFF
-,medium-sized,TRBJ2-2,TRBV29-1,TGCAGCGTTGCGGGGGCACAGGGGATGAACACCGGGGAGCTGTTTTTT,CSVAGAQGMNTGELFF
-,medium-sized,TRBJ2-7,TRBV20-1,TGCAGTGCTAGACAGATAACATACGAGCAGTACTTC,CSARQITYEQYF
TRBD1,medium-sized,TRBJ1-1,TRBV27,TGTGCCAGCAGGGTCTCAGGGGGGTGGCATGAAGCTTTCTTT,CASRVSGGWHEAFF
TRBD2,medium-sized,TRBJ2-7,TRBV4-1,TGCGCCAGCAGCCAAGATCCCGGGGGGGCGTACGAGCAGTACTTC,CASSQDPGGAYEQYF
TRBD1,few,TRBJ2-7,TRBV28,TGTGCCAGCAGTCGCACAGGGGACACCTACGGGCAGTACTTC,CASSRTGDTYGQYF
-,-,TRBJ2-2,TRBV5-1,TGCGCCAGTAGCCCATGGGTTAGTGGAGACAACACCAGGGAGCTGTTTTTT,CASSPWVSGDNTRELFF
-,-,TRBJ2-3,TRBV12-5,TGTGCTAGTGGTTTGGCGGGGGCAGCAGATACGCAGTATTTT,CASGLAGAADTQYF
-,-,TRBJ1-2,TRBV12-3/TRBV12-4,TGTGCCAGTAGTTTAGGCGTGCGGTATGGCTACACCTTC,CASSLGVRYGYTF
-,medium-sized,TRBJ2-2,TRBV29-1,TGCAGCGTTGAAACCGGACAGAGAGACACCGGGGAGCTGTTTTTT,CSVETGQRDTGELFF
-,few,TRBJ2-3,TRBV4-3,TGCGCCAGCAGCCACCGCGGAGATACGCAGTATTTT,CASSHRGDTQYF
-,medium-sized,TRBJ1-5,TRBV4-1,TGCGCCAGCAGCCAAGGGGTTGAGGGCTTGCAGCCCCAGCATTTT,CASSQGVEGLQPQHF
TRBD2,medium-sized,TRBJ2-2,TRBV4-3,TGCGCCAGCAGCCAAGGCCTACTAGCGGCCTTATCGAACACCGGGGAGCTGTTTTTT,CASSQGLLAALSNTGELFF
-,-,TRBJ2-1,TRBV11-2,TGTGCCAGCAGCTTAGATTGGGTAGCCAGAGAGCAGTTCTTC,CASSLDWVAREQFF
-,medium-sized,TRBJ1-6,TRBV4-1,TGCGCCAGCAGCCAAGCCGAGGAGGGGTTCCTATATAATTCACCCCTCCACTTT,CASSQAEEGFLYNSPLHF
TRBD2,medium-sized,TRBJ2-7,TRBV4-3,TGCGCCAGCAGCCAAGAGTGGTGGGCGGGAGGGCTCTACGAGCAGTACTTC,CASSQEWWAGGLYEQYF
-,many,TRBJ2-7,TRBV7-9,TGTGCCAGCAGCGAATCCTACGAGCAGTACTTC,CASSESYEQYF
TRBD1,few,TRBJ2-7,TRBV27,TGTGCCAGCAGTTCGGACAGGGTTTCCTACGAGCAGTACTTC,CASSSDRVSYEQYF
-,many,TRBJ2-3,TRBV6-4,TGTGCCAGCAGCCCTACGGGCGGACGAGGGACTGTCACAGATACGCAGTATTTT,CASSPTGGRGTVTDTQYF
TRBD2,medium-sized,TRBJ2-5,TRBV12-3/TRBV12-4,TGTGCCAGCAGTTTGGTCCCTAGCGGGAGGGTTCGGGAGACCCAGTACTTC,CASSLVPSGRVRETQYF
-,many,TRBJ1-6,TRBV28,TGTGCCAGCAGTTTTGGAGTCCCCCTCCACTTT,CASSFGVPLHF